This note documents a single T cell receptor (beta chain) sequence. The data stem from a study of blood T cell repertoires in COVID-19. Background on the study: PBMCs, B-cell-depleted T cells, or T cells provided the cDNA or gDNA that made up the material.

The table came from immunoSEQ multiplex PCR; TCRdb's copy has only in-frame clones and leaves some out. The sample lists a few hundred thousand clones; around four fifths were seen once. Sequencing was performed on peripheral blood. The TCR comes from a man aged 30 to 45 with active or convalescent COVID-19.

The CDR3 sequence: CASIPGAASSGNTIYF. The DNA of the CDR3 is TGTGCCAGCATCCCCGGAGCAGCCTCCTCTGGAAACACCATATATTTT. The J gene is TRBJ1-3, the V gene TRBV7-9, with D hard to call. Germline loops: CDR1 SEHNR, CDR2 FQNEAQ (reference sequence). The ends were cut back, 7 bases at V and 0 bases at J, with 16 bases in the middle. The CDR3 runs to 16 residues.